The clone carrying this T cell receptor beta chain was found a few times. Its antigen is unknown. This sample was taken from a study of T cell responses to AZD1222 COVID-19 vaccine. At the level of the study: Samples with a second dose at about 4 or about 12 weeks were pooled together.

Whole-study results and caveats: Spike-specific TCR depth and breadth grew after two AZD1222 doses. Repertoires were obtained solely post-peak T cell response. Clonal diversity was possibly underestimated, and the donors were mostly white British, with more females.

Using immunoSEQ multiplex PCR, the repertoire was profiled, and TCRdb retains in-frame clones only, with some absent. The table includes approximately 160,000 clones, about 92% detected once. The germline CDR1 and CDR2 sequences are MNHEY and SVGAGI. The CDR3 is made up of 15 amino acids. V was trimmed by 8 bases and J by 8 bases, leaving 24 bases between them. The sequencing here drew on peripheral blood, taken on day 0 of AZD1222 vaccination. The clonotype comes from an adult in good health. This chain uses TRBV6-5 with TRBJ1-2; D is perhaps TRBD1 (5 bases). CDR3 nucleotides: TGTGCCAGCTTTATTGGGGGGACGATCCTCGGCGGCTACACCTTC. This encodes CASFIGGTILGGYTF.